This is a list of T cell receptor beta chains from one sample in a study of T cells in Graves' hyperthyroidism and ophthalmopathy. MiXCR, run by TCRdb on the multiplex PCR reads, gives a single entry per CDR3 protein. Counted here are 690,000 or so distinct CDR3 sequences, under 20% occurring once; the ten biggest clones make up around 15%. Material: blood. These receptors came from a woman between 50 and 59 years old with Graves' hyperthyroidism that later progressed to Graves' ophthalmopathy. CDR3s include the opening cysteine and the closing phenylalanine or tryptophan. The order of the fields is clone size, V gene, J gene, D gene, CDR3 DNA, CDR3 protein. D genes are given only for firm matches. Not all rows give a size; the values are once, few, many and, for expanded clones, a class.

few	TRBV20-1	TRBJ1-6	NA	TGCAGTGGGGGGGGGGGAAATTCACCCCTCCACTTT	CSGGGGNSPLHF
few	TRBV5-1	TRBJ2-3	TRBD2	TGCGCCAGCAGCTTGGAAAGCGGGGGGGTCACAGATACGCAGTATTTT	CASSLESGGVTDTQYF
NA	TRBV7-9	TRBJ2-3	TRBD1	TGTGCCAGCAGCTTTTCCGGGACAGACGGCACAGATACGCAGTATTTT	CASSFSGTDGTDTQYF
few	TRBV10-1	TRBJ1-6	NA	TGCGCCAGCAGTGAAATCCGGGATTCACCCCTCCACTTT	CASSEIRDSPLHF
many	TRBV10-2	TRBJ1-5	TRBD1	TGCGCCAGCCGCGACAGGGCCGTTAATCAGCCCCAGCATTTT	CASRDRAVNQPQHF
few	TRBV6-1	TRBJ2-3	TRBD2	TGTGCCAGCAGCCCTGGGACTAGCGGGGGAGGGGGCACAGATACGCAGTATTTT	CASSPGTSGGGGTDTQYF
many	TRBV12-3/TRBV12-4	TRBJ2-1	TRBD2	TGTGCCAGCAGTGCCAGCCCTAGCGGGGGGGCCAATGAGCAGTTCTTC	CASSASPSGGANEQFF
NA	TRBV5-1	TRBJ2-2	NA	TGCGCCAGCAGCTTTATACAGGGGAACACCGGGGAGCTGTTTTTT	CASSFIQGNTGELFF
many	TRBV7-9	TRBJ1-1	NA	TGTGCCAGCAGCCTAGAACGGTGGAACACTGAAGCTTTCTTT	CASSLERWNTEAFF
few	TRBV14	TRBJ1-4	NA	TGTGCCAGCAGCCCTGCTGGGGGCGGTGAAAAACTGTTTTTT	CASSPAGGGEKLFF
many	TRBV11-2	TRBJ2-1	TRBD2	TGTGCCAGCAGCTGGGGACTAGCGGGCAATGAGCAGTTCTTC	CASSWGLAGNEQFF
NA	TRBV7-3	TRBJ2-3	NA	TGTGCCAGCAGCCCCGGGCCCGGGGATACGCAGTATTTT	CASSPGPGDTQYF
many	TRBV12-3/TRBV12-4	TRBJ2-1	TRBD2	TGTGCCAGCAGTCCTCGACTAGCTGCCCTTTTGGGTGAGCAGTTCTTC	CASSPRLAALLGEQFF
many	TRBV6-1	TRBJ2-7	TRBD2	TGTGCCAGCAGTGAGGCTATAGCGGGGGGGATGTACGAGCAGTACTTC	CASSEAIAGGMYEQYF
many	TRBV3-1	TRBJ1-1	NA	TGTGCCAGCAGCCGGCCGACCGGACACCTGAACACTGAAGCTTTCTTT	CASSRPTGHLNTEAFF
many	TRBV5-1	TRBJ2-1	TRBD2	TGCGCCAGCAGCTTGGAGCGTGGAGGGACTAGCGGGGGGGCAATCAATGAGCAGTTCTTC	CASSLERGGTSGGAINEQFF
few	TRBV9	TRBJ1-6	NA	TGTGCCAGCAGCGTAGACGGGGAACCCCTCCACTTT	CASSVDGEPLHF
NA	TRBV12-3/TRBV12-4	TRBJ2-1	TRBD2	TGTGCCAGCAGTCGATGGGCCGGGGGGGGGCGGGGGAATGAGCAGTTCTTC	CASSRWAGGGRGNEQFF
NA	TRBV12-3/TRBV12-4	TRBJ1-5	NA	TGTGCCAGCAGGCCCGGGACGGATAGCAATCAGCCCCAGCATTTT	CASRPGTDSNQPQHF
few	TRBV6-5	TRBJ1-4	NA	TGTGCCAGCAGTTACGCGGAGGGAAATGAAAAACTGTTTTTT	CASSYAEGNEKLFF
NA	TRBV9	TRBJ2-7	NA	TGTGCCAGCAGCGCCGGGCGGGAAGAGCAGTACTTC	CASSAGREEQYF
many	TRBV5-1	TRBJ1-4	TRBD1	TGCGCCAGCAGCTGGGGACAGGCGGGGGAAAAACTGTTTTTT	CASSWGQAGEKLFF
NA	TRBV7-2	TRBJ1-5	NA	TGTGCCAGCAGCTTAGACTCGGGCAGGTTGGGTAATCAGCCCCAGCATTTT	CASSLDSGRLGNQPQHF
NA	TRBV6-5	TRBJ1-2	NA	TGTGCCAGCAGTTCGTCGGGCTCCCGCTACACCTTC	CASSSSGSRYTF
NA	TRBV6-1	TRBJ2-3	TRBD2	TGTGCCAGCAGTGCGACCAGGGCGGGGGGTTTTGGAGATACGCAGTATTTT	CASSATRAGGFGDTQYF
few	TRBV7-9	TRBJ1-2	NA	TGTGCCAGCAGCTTATCGGGGCAGTCGTATTTGTATGGCTACACCTTC	CASSLSGQSYLYGYTF
few	TRBV27	TRBJ1-6	NA	TGTGCCAGCAGTTTATCGGCAGGGGCGGGAATCTCCTATAATTCACCCCTCCACTTT	CASSLSAGAGISYNSPLHF
many	TRBV7-9	TRBJ2-3	NA	TGTGCCAGCAGCAAGGACAACACAGATACGCAGTATTTT	CASSKDNTDTQYF
many	TRBV12-3/TRBV12-4	TRBJ2-5	TRBD2	TGTGCCAGCACCCCGACATCGGTAGCGGGGGGGAGGGGAGAGACCCAGTACTTC	CASTPTSVAGGRGETQYF
few	TRBV10-3	TRBJ1-1	NA	TGTGCCATCAGTGATGGGAGCACAGAGAACACTGAAGCTTTCTTT	CAISDGSTENTEAFF
NA	TRBV10-3	TRBJ1-2	NA	TGTGCCATCAGTGAGTCCTACCTGGTCGCTAACTATGGCTACACCTTC	CAISESYLVANYGYTF
few	TRBV19	TRBJ1-1	NA	TGTGCCAGTGGCGGGGATCGAAGAACTGAAGCTTTCTTT	CASGGDRRTEAFF
few	TRBV20-1	TRBJ2-3	TRBD2	TGCAGTGCTGTCCTAGCGGGGGGGCCCCCAGATACGCAGTATTTT	CSAVLAGGPPDTQYF
many	TRBV12-3/TRBV12-4	TRBJ1-4	NA	TGTGCCAGCAGCAGACAGCGGACAACTAATGAAAAACTGTTTTTT	CASSRQRTTNEKLFF
many	TRBV3-1	TRBJ2-1	TRBD2	TGTGCCAGCAGCCAAGACCTCGGGGGGGGACACAATGAGCAGTTCTTC	CASSQDLGGGHNEQFF
NA	TRBV19	TRBJ1-1	NA	TGTGCCAGTAGGACTGACTCCGGGATCCCGAACACTGAAGCTTTCTTT	CASRTDSGIPNTEAFF